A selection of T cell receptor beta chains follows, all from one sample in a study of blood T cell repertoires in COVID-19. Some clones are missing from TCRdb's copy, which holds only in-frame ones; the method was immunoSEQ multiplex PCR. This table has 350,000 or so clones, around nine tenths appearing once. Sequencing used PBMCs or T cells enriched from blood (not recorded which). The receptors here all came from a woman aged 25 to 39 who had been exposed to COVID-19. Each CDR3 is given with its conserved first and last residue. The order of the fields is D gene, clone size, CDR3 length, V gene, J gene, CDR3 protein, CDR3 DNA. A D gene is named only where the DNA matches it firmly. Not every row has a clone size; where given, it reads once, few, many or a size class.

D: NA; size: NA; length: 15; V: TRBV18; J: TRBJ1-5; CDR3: CASSPYGGGNQPQHF; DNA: TGTGCCAGCTCACCGTACGGGGGAGGCAATCAGCCCCAGCATTTT
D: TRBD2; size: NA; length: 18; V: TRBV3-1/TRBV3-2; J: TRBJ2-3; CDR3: CASSQFSGTSGSTDTQYF; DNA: TGTGCCAGCAGCCAATTCTCAGGGACTAGCGGGAGCACAGATACGCAGTATTTT
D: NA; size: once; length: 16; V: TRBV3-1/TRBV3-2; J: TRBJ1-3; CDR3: CASSQEVVRAGNTIYF; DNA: TGTGCCAGCAGCCAAGAAGTGGTCAGGGCGGGAAACACCATATATTTT
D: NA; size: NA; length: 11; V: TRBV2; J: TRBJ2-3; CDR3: CASRSEDTQYF; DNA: TGTGCCAGCAGGTCGGAGGATACGCAGTATTTT
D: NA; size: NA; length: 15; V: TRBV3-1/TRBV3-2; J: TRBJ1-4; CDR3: CASSQETVVNEKLFF; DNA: TGTGCCAGCAGCCAAGAAACGGTGGTAAACGAAAAACTGTTTTTT
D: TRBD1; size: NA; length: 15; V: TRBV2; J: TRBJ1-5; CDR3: CASSPDRGSHQPQHF; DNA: TGTGCCAGCAGTCCGGACAGGGGGAGTCATCAGCCCCAGCATTTT
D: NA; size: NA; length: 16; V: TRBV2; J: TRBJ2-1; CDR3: CASRASGFVSYNEQFF; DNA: TGTGCCAGCAGGGCCAGCGGATTTGTATCCTACAATGAGCAGTTCTTC
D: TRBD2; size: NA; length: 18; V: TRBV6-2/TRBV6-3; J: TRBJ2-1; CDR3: CASSYGTSGRAVHNEQFF; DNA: TGTGCCAGCAGTTATGGGACTAGCGGGAGGGCCGTCCACAATGAGCAGTTCTTC
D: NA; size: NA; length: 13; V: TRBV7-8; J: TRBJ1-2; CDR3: CASSRAGSGGYTF; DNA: TGTGCCAGCAGCCGGGCGGGGTCTGGAGGCTACACCTTC
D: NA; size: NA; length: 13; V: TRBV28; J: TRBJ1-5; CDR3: CASFLRSNQPQHF; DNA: TGTGCCAGCTTCCTCCGGAGCAATCAGCCCCAGCATTTT
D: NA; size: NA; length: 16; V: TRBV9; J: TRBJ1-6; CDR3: CASSVAEGQNNSPLHF; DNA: TGTGCCAGCAGCGTAGCCGAGGGCCAAAATAATTCACCCCTCCACTTT